This passage covers 25 T cell receptor beta chains from one sample sequenced in a study of cytotoxic CD8 clonotypes in ibrutinib-treated CLL. TCRdb's copy holds only in-frame clones and misses some; the assay was immunoSEQ multiplex PCR. The table shows some 350,000 clones, with 60% to 80% occurring only once. The sample here was PBMCs, taken after 36 months of ibrutinib treatment. Receptors were obtained from a human donor with chronic lymphocytic leukemia.

In this sample, this clone turned up a few times. As DNA, the CDR3 is TGTGCCAGCAGCTTAACCCTTTCTAGCGGAGAGGGGTACAATGAGCAGTTCTTC. It is translated as CASSLTLSSGEGYNEQFF. The chain links TRBV7-3 to TRBJ2-1, with 7 bases lining up with TRBD2. The CDR3 runs 18 residues. Germline V gives CDR1 SGHTA, CDR2 FQGTGA. V shed 0 bases and J 4 bases; nucleotides not matched to a gene: 12. Drawing the rest from reference TRBV7-3 and TRBJ2-1, the complete variable domain is GAGVSQTPSNKVTEKGKYVELRCDPISGHTALYWYRQSLGQGPEFLIYFQGTGAADDSGLPNDRFFAVRPEGSVSTLKIQRTERGDSAVYLCASSLTLSSGEGYNEQFFGPGTRLTVL.

This chain links TRBV5-1 with TRBJ2-1; 11 positions agree with TRBD2. With V trimmed by 7 bases and J by 5 bases, 2 bases remained unmatched. Germline V gene sequence: CDR1 SGHRS, CDR2 YFSETQ. The CDR3 runs to 13 residues. The CDR3 protein is CASGLAGDNEQFF. The CDR3 coding sequence is TGCGCCAGCGGACTAGCGGGCGACAATGAGCAGTTCTTC. Filled out from reference TRBV5-1 and TRBJ2-1, the complete variable domain reads KAGVTQTPRYLIKTRGQQVTLSCSPISGHRSVSWYQQTPGQGLQFLFEYFSETQRNKGNFPGRFSGRQFSNSRSEMNVSTLELGDSALYLCASGLAGDNEQFFGPGTRLTVL.

As concerns this clone: Other DNA sequences in this sample translate to the same CDR3. The chain recombines TRBV7-9 with TRBJ2-1, with unresolved D. V lost 1 base and J 4 bases, leaving 2 bases between the germline ends. Germline V lookup: CDR1 SEHNR, CDR2 FQNEAQ (reference sequence). This CDR3 comprises 12 residues. In nucleotides, the CDR3 is TGTGCCAGCAGCTTAGGGTACAATGAGCAGTTCTTC. It translates to CASSLGYNEQFF.

This rearrangement joins TRBV9 to TRBJ2-5; the match to TRBD2 covers 11 bases. Germline CDR1 reads SGDLS; CDR2 reads YYNGEE. V lost 4 bases and J lost 5; bases outside the gene matches: 4. There are 14 residues in the CDR3. In DNA, the CDR3 is TGTGCCAGCAGCTCCAGACTAGCGGGGGAGACCCAGTACTTC. Translated, it gives CASSSRLAGETQYF.

The chain employs TRBV14 and TRBJ1-3; a possible D gene is TRBD1 (5 bases). V lost 6 bases to trimming and J lost 2 bases, with 14 bases between them. Germline CDR1 and CDR2: SGHDN and FVKESK. The CDR3 spans 15 residues. CDR3 loop: CASRLDMSPGNTIYF. CDR3 DNA sequence: TGTGCCAGCAGACTGGACATGTCCCCTGGAAACACCATATATTTT. The entire variable domain, with the rest obtained from reference TRBV14 and TRBJ1-3, is as follows: EAGVTQFPSHSVIEKGQTVTLRCDPISGHDNLYWYRRVMGKEIKFLLHFVKESKQDESGMPNNRFLAERTGGTYSTLKVQPAELEDSGVYFCASRLDMSPGNTIYFGEGSWLTVV.

This chain's CDR3 is CASTLGGGGLSYRTDTQYF. The CDR3 DNA follows: TGTGCCAGCACCCTTGGTGGGGGGGGCCTAAGTTATCGCACAGATACGCAGTATTTT. V is TRBV27 and J is TRBJ2-3; tentative D call: TRBD2 (7 bases). The CDR3 is 19 amino acids. V gave up 7 bases and J gave up 1 base, with 27 bases separating them. The germline gives CDR1 MNHEY, CDR2 SMNVEV (reference sequence).

V gene TRBV7-9 combines with J gene TRBJ2-2; 10 bases are shared with TRBD1. CDR1 is SEHNR, CDR2 FQNEAQ, per germline (reference sequence). The CDR3 loop spans 16 amino acids. Trimming took 5 bases from V and 3 from J; bases not matched to a gene: 6. The CDR3 loop reads CASSLDRGPYTGELFF. DNA for the CDR3: TGTGCCAGCAGCCTCGACAGGGGGCCGTACACCGGGGAGCTGTTTTTT.

J is TRBJ1-5 and V is TRBV27; 9 bases line up with TRBD1. After removal of 5 bases from V and 7 bases from J, the junction contained 9 bases not matched to a gene. Per the germline V gene, CDR1 is MNHEY and CDR2 is SMNVEV (reference sequence). The CDR3 has 15 residues. CDR3 residues: CASSPRQGGWQPQHF. CDR3 coding DNA: TGTGCCAGCAGTCCCCGACAGGGGGGTTGGCAGCCCCAGCATTTT.

The V call is TRBV5-1, the J call TRBJ2-3; 15 bases are a match to TRBD2. In germline, CDR1 is SGHRS, CDR2 YFSETQ. The CDR3 is 16 amino acids. J was trimmed by 4 bases and V by 3 bases; bases with no gene match: 3. As DNA, the CDR3 is TGCGCCAGCAGCTCACGGACTAGCGGGGGGGCAGATACGCAGTATTTT. Amino acids: CASSSRTSGGADTQYF.

The CDR3 DNA is TGCAGCGTTGAAGCTTTCCGGACCCAGTACTTC. This translates into CSVEAFRTQYF. The chain recombines TRBV29-1 with TRBJ2-5; no clear D. Germline V CDR1 and CDR2: SQVTM, ANQGSEA. V lost 1 base and J lost 7, with 7 bases in between. The length of the CDR3 is 11 residues.

The chain uses TRBV7-9 and TRBJ2-1; 8 bases agree with TRBD2. The CDR3 is 14 residues long. The germline V gene has CDR1 SEHNR and CDR2 FQNEAQ (reference sequence). V lost 4 bases and J lost 7; bases outside the gene matches: 6. CDR3 sequence reads: CASSSGLAMNEQFF. The CDR3 DNA reads TGTGCCAGCAGCTCAGGACTAGCTATGAATGAGCAGTTCTTC.

The chain uses TRBV10-3 and TRBJ2-5; D remains ambiguous. Trimming pared 4 bases from V and 4 bases from J, leaving 10 bases between. The CDR3 has 13 amino acids. Germline V lookup: CDR1 ENHRY, CDR2 SYGVKD. CDR3 region: CAISGVGLETQYF. The CDR3 DNA is TGTGCCATCAGTGGGGTTGGGTTAGAGACCCAGTACTTC.

V gene TRBV19 combines with J gene TRBJ2-5; a possible D gene is TRBD2 (5 bases). Trimming removed 0 bases at V and 13 bases at J, with 18 bases between. This CDR3 has 14 residues. In germline, CDR1 is LNHDA, CDR2 SQIVND (reference sequence). The CDR3 here is CASSIETSAAPRYF. CDR3 DNA: TGTGCCAGTAGTATAGAAACCTCAGCGGCACCACGGTACTTC.

This clone was seen more than once but under ten times. The genes are TRBV11-1 and TRBJ2-2; the D is unclear. Germline values: CDR1 SGHAT, CDR2 FQDESV (reference sequence). CDR3 length: 12 residues. Trimming took 8 bases from V and 7 from J, leaving 11 bases between them. CDR3 nucleotide sequence: TGTGCCAGCCAGGCGTTAGGCGGGGAGCTGTTTTTT. This codes for CASQALGGELFF. Full variable domain (remainder filled in from reference TRBV11-1 and TRBJ2-2): EAEVAQSPRYKITEKSQAVAFWCDPISGHATLYWYRQILGQGPELLVQFQDESVVDDSQLPKDRFSAERLKGVDSTLKIQPAELGDSAMYLCASQALGGELFFGEGSRLTVL.

This clone was picked up a small number of times. Here the CDR3 reads CAITGAGGGYTF. As DNA, the CDR3 is TGTGCCATCACGGGGGCCGGCGGAGGCTACACCTTC. The gene calls are TRBV10-3 and TRBJ1-2; tentatively, D is TRBD1 (6 bases). V dropped 7 bases and J dropped 8 bases, with 14 bases sitting between them. Germline CDR1 ENHRY, CDR2 SYGVKD. The CDR3 covers 12 residues.

V and J are TRBV6-1 and TRBJ2-7, with 11 bases identical to TRBD1. Germline loops: CDR1 MNHNS, CDR2 SASEGT. With 9 bases clipped from V and 2 bases from J, the junction kept 3 bases outside the gene matches. CDR3 length: 13 residues. Written as DNA, the CDR3 is TGTGCCAGTTGGGGACAGGGGGCCTACGAGCAGTACTTC. Its protein product is CASWGQGAYEQYF.

The chain uses TRBV7-9 and TRBJ2-5, with TRBD2 as a possible D gene (6 bases). The V and J ends lost 1 base and 3 bases respectively, with 9 bases between them. Germline V gives CDR1 SEHNR, CDR2 FQNEAQ (reference sequence). The CDR3 extends over 14 amino acids. The DNA for the CDR3 is TGTGCCAGCAGCTTAGTAAGGACTAAAGAGACCCAGTACTTC. Translation: CASSLVRTKETQYF. Supplemented by reference TRBV7-9 and TRBJ2-5, the full variable domain reads DTGVSQNPRHKITKRGQNVTFRCDPISEHNRLYWYRQTLGQGPEFLTYFQNEAQLEKSRLLSDRFSAERPKGSFSTLEIQRTEQGDSAMYLCASSLVRTKETQYFGPGTRLLVL.

This clone appeared a single time. The V and J genes are TRBV5-1 and TRBJ2-7, with a tentative D call TRBD1 (5 bases). V was pared by 1 base and J by 0 bases, with 14 bases between. Germline V gene lookup returns CDR1 SGHRS and CDR2 YFSETQ. CDR3 size: 16 residues. CDR3 bases: TGCGCCAGCAGCTTGTGGGGCCGGGCCTACTCCTACGAGCAGTACTTC. Translating it yields CASSLWGRAYSYEQYF.

The chain is built from TRBV1 and TRBJ2-1; the table's D call TRBD2 went unverified against the DNA. TRBV1 is a pseudogene locus. The CDR3 extends over 12 amino acids. The CDR3 here is CTRQVSYNEQFF. Written as DNA, the CDR3 is TGCACGAGGCAAGTCTCCTACAATGAGCAGTTCTTC.

The chain has TRBV7-9 and TRBJ1-5; 7 bases line up with TRBD1. The germline V gene encodes CDR1 SEHNR and CDR2 FQNEAQ (reference sequence). V dropped 5 bases and J dropped 3; count of bases not matched to a gene: 4. This CDR3 region has 14 residues. CDR3 in DNA: TGTGCCAGCAGCCATGACAGGGCCAATCAGCCCCAGCATTTT. This sequence encodes CASSHDRANQPQHF. Full variable domain (remainder filled in from reference TRBV7-9 and TRBJ1-5): DTGVSQNPRHKITKRGQNVTFRCDPISEHNRLYWYRQTLGQGPEFLTYFQNEAQLEKSRLLSDRFSAERPKGSFSTLEIQRTEQGDSAMYLCASSHDRANQPQHFGDGTRLSIL.

The gene calls are TRBV20-1 and TRBJ2-5, with D unresolved. Trimming removed 0 bases at V and 6 bases at J, with 5 bases between. Germline lookup yields CDR1 DFQATT and CDR2 SNEGSKA (reference sequence). CDR3 length equals 11 residues. Here the CDR3 reads CSARDPQTQYF. DNA for the CDR3: TGCAGTGCTAGAGATCCACAGACCCAGTACTTC.

The chain combines TRBV18 with TRBJ2-5, with 8 bases that match TRBD1. The germline gives CDR1 KGHSH, CDR2 LQKENI. J was trimmed by 2 bases and V by 5 bases; bases with no gene match: 10. This CDR3 is built from 16 residues. The chain's CDR3 is CASSATGAAKQETQYF. CDR3 DNA: TGTGCCAGCTCAGCGACAGGGGCGGCGAAGCAAGAGACCCAGTACTTC.

The V gene is TRBV2, the J gene TRBJ1-3, with D hard to call. Trimming took 5 bases from V and 1 from J, leaving 9 bases between them. The CDR3 is made up of 14 amino acids. Germline assignment: CDR1 SNHLY and CDR2 FYNNEI. The DNA for the CDR3 is TGTGCCAGCAGTCGGCACATATCTGGAAACACCATATATTTT. This sequence encodes CASSRHISGNTIYF.

The chain is built from TRBV27 and TRBJ2-1; 9 bases match TRBD2. The J segment lost 8 bases and the V segment lost 1 base, leaving 9 bases of the junction unmatched. The CDR3 extends over 16 amino acids. CDR1 is MNHEY, CDR2 SMNVEV, per germline (reference sequence). The CDR3 sequence is CASSLWAGLAIDEQFF. CDR3 nucleotide sequence: TGTGCCAGCAGTTTATGGGCGGGACTAGCTATTGATGAGCAGTTCTTC.

This clone was recorded only once. Other DNA sequences in this sample translate to the same CDR3. The chain has TRBV18 and TRBJ1-2; possible D gene TRBD1, 5 bases. This CDR3 has 12 amino acids. The V and J ends lost 3 bases and 3 bases respectively, with 5 bases between them. Germline assignment: CDR1 KGHSH and CDR2 LQKENI. This CDR3 reads CASSPTDYGYTF. The CDR3 DNA reads as TGTGCCAGCTCACCGACAGACTATGGCTACACCTTC.